A single sample is the source of the 6 T cell receptor beta chains below, sequenced in a study of blood T cell repertoires in COVID-19. Clones were sequenced by immunoSEQ multiplex PCR, and TCRdb holds only the in-frame ones, with some missing. The sample lists 50,000 to 70,000 clones; around 76% were seen once. Input material: peripheral blood. These receptors were obtained from a man aged 50 to 60 with active or convalescent COVID-19.

The V call is TRBV9, the J call TRBJ2-7; D uncertain. Deletions cut 4 bases from V and 1 base from J, with 12 bases between. The CDR3 sequence is 14 residues long. Germline CDR1 reads SGDLS; CDR2 reads YYNGEE. DNA of the CDR3: TGTGCCAGCAGCCTAACTACTTTTTCCTACGAGCAGTACTTC. It is translated as CASSLTTFSYEQYF.

The chain combines TRBV2 with TRBJ2-3; 7 positions match TRBD2. This CDR3 comprises 14 residues. V was clipped by 6 bases and J by 2 bases; unmatched bases: 5. Germline V gives CDR1 SNHLY, CDR2 FYNNEI. The CDR3 DNA is TGTGCCAGCAGGTGGCTAGCGGCCACAGATACGCAGTATTTT. This codes for CASRWLAATDTQYF.

The rearrangement links TRBV2 to TRBJ2-3, with D possibly matching TRBD2 (7 bases). Germline CDR1 and CDR2: SNHLY and FYNNEI. Between the trimmed V and J ends, which lost 6 bases and 0 bases, there was a span of 10 bases. The CDR3 contains 14 residues. CDR3: CASRRGGSTDTQYF. The CDR3 nucleotides read TGTGCCAGCAGGAGGGGGGGAAGCACAGATACGCAGTATTTT.

The V gene is TRBV7-2, the J gene TRBJ2-1, with D maybe TRBD2 (6 bases). Trimming left V 6 bases short and J 2 bases short, with 14 bases between. The CDR3 loop spans 15 amino acids. Germline V gene data show CDR1 as SGHTA and CDR2 as FQGNSA. CDR3 amino acids: CASRRSSGAYNEQFF. The DNA for the CDR3 is TGTGCCAGCAGGAGGAGTAGCGGCGCCTACAATGAGCAGTTCTTC. Based on the CDR3 plus reference TRBV7-2 and TRBJ2-1, the full variable domain is GAGVSQSPSNKVTEKGKDVELRCDPISGHTALYWYRQSLGQGLEFLIYFQGNSAPDKSGLPSDRFSAERTGGSVSTLTIQRTQQEDSAVYLCASRRSSGAYNEQFFGPGTRLTVL.

This clone was picked up a small number of times. The chain recombines TRBV7-3 with TRBJ2-2, with 7 nucleotides matching TRBD2. V shed 1 base, J shed 4 bases, and the junction held 9 bases outside the gene matches. The CDR3 has 17 residues. In germline, CDR1 is SGHTA, CDR2 FQGTGA. The CDR3 nucleotides are TGTGCCAGCAGCTTAATCGTGGGAGGGCCGGTCACCGGGGAGCTGTTTTTT. Its protein is CASSLIVGGPVTGELFF.

CDR3 in DNA: TGTGCCAGCAGAATCCAGGGGGCCAGCACAGATACGCAGTATTTT. Its protein is CASRIQGASTDTQYF. The chain links TRBV7-3 to TRBJ2-3; 8 bases fit TRBD1. This CDR3 comprises 15 residues. The V segment lost 6 bases and the J segment 0 bases; nucleotides outside the gene matches: 5. Germline CDR1 reads SGHTA; CDR2 reads FQGTGA.